This TCR beta chain was found in a study of OX40 agonist ivuxolimab in advanced cancers. The V end was cut by 3 bases, the J end by 6 bases, with 12 bases between. Germline V lookup: CDR1 SEHNR, CDR2 FQNEAQ (reference sequence). This CDR3 is 14 amino acids long. In this sample, this clone turned up a few times. Sequencing was performed with immunoSEQ multiplex PCR; in TCRdb, only in-frame clones are kept and a portion is missing. The repertoire holds approximately 76,000 clones, with 80% to 90% as singletons. The sample in question was CD4+ or CD8+ T cells sorted from blood, obtained in a trial of the OX40 agonist ivuxolimab. The chain carries TRBV7-9 and TRBJ1-5; no firm D call. The receptor's source is an adult with an advanced solid tumor such as melanoma, head and neck, liver or kidney cancer. In DNA form, the CDR3 reads TGTGCCAGCAGCTTCCAGCCCGAGGGTCAGCCCCAGCATTTT. It is translated as CASSFQPEGQPQHF.